This T cell receptor beta chain originates from a study of OX40 agonist ivuxolimab in advanced cancers. The CDR3 contains 12 residues. V lost 5 bases to trimming and J lost 3 bases, with 7 bases between them. CDR1 is SEHNR and CDR2 is FQNEAQ in the germline V gene (reference sequence). The data were produced by immunoSEQ multiplex PCR, yet TCRdb's version contains in-frame clones alone and is incomplete. The table records about 60,000 clones, nearly 90% of them present only once. The gene calls are TRBV7-9 and TRBJ1-2; D might be TRBD1 (5 bases). The TCR sequence derives from an adult with an advanced solid tumor such as melanoma, head and neck, liver or kidney cancer. Here the sequenced sample was CD4+ or CD8+ T cells sorted from blood, taken in a trial of the OX40 agonist ivuxolimab. CDR3 protein: CASSRGDYGYTF. The CDR3 DNA is TGTGCCAGCAGCCGAGGGGACTATGGCTACACCTTC.